The TCR beta chain described here comes from a study of STAT3 mutations in large granular lymphocyte leukemia. Study details: Canonical activating STAT3 mutations were detected in roughly half of the longitudinally sequenced T-LGLL patients.

General study points: In T-cell large granular lymphocyte leukemia, about half of patients showed multiple immunodominant subclonotypes. All newly emerging clones after therapy were STAT3 wild type.

Germline CDR1 SEHNR, CDR2 FQNEAQ (reference sequence). The CDR3 covers 15 residues. V dropped 5 bases and J dropped 0 bases, with 13 bases sitting between them. As concerns this clone: Its target is unknown.

Each sample's TCRbeta library yielded on average roughly 42,000 productive templates. TCRdb's copy holds only in-frame clones and misses some; the assay was immunoSEQ multiplex PCR. The data show some 4,000 clones, about 66% seen once. This receptor was identified in a human donor with T large granular lymphocyte leukemia. Some clones in this sample may be carry-over from other donors' samples. Sequenced sample: PBMCs. The chain carries TRBV7-9 and TRBJ1-1; D is uncertain. The CDR3, as DNA: TGTGCCAGCAGCCCCCCGGTGGCGATGAACACTGAAGCTTTCTTT. This translates into CASSPPVAMNTEAFF. Complete variable domain (other parts from reference TRBV7-9 and TRBJ1-1): DTGVSQNPRHKITKRGQNVTFRCDPISEHNRLYWYRQTLGQGPEFLTYFQNEAQLEKSRLLSDRFSAERPKGSFSTLEIQRTEQGDSAMYLCASSPPVAMNTEAFFGQGTRLTVV.